This section outlines one T cell receptor (beta chain) sequence together with its context. Its antigen is unknown. This sample was taken from a study of cytomegalovirus exposure and HLA in healthy donors. Study background: Early on, a data release was issued that held roughly 86 million unique TCRs from HLA-typed donors.

The germline CDR1 and CDR2 sequences are MGHRA and YSYEKL. V lost 2 bases and J lost 1, with 9 bases in between. This CDR3 region has 16 residues. This PCR relied on a set of 60 Vbeta primers and 13 Jbeta primers. The repertoire was sequenced with immunoSEQ multiplex PCR; TCRdb's copy has only in-frame clones and lacks some. The sample records fewer than 150,000 clones, around 66% being singletons. General study results and limits: Rarity marked most TCR sequences, yet some public TCRs occurred in many donors. Differences between HLA loci emerged in a later analysis of TCR association rates, with DRB1 most and HLA-C fewest.

The donors (healthy individuals) were bone marrow donors. Sequencing was carried out using PBMCs. The chain uses TRBV4-1 and TRBJ2-6; a possible D gene is TRBD1 (6 bases). The clonotype was recovered from a man aged 18-30 years in good health and CMV-seropositive. The CDR3, as DNA: TGCGCCAGCAGCCAACTACAGGGATCTGGGGCCAACGTCCTGACTTTC. Its translation: CASSQLQGSGANVLTF.